Relative to its sample, the clone carrying this T cell receptor (beta chain) is medium-sized. This entry belongs to a study of T and B cells in COVID-19 patients. The CDR3 has 15 residues. The junction had 6 bases not matched to a gene; V was cut back by 4 bases and J by 2 bases. Per the germline V gene, CDR1 is SGHNT and CDR2 is YYREEE (reference sequence). Multiplex PCR with BIOMED2 TRB-A/B primer pools amplified TRB rearrangements. TCRdb reanalysed the multiplex PCR reads using MiXCR and keeps one entry per CDR3 protein. The sample has 5,500 to 7,000 distinct CDR3 sequences; more than 25% are singletons. Blood genomic DNA input for TRB amplification was roughly 250-500 ng.

Sequences were obtained from blood. This chain joins TRBV5-4 and TRBJ1-2; 9 nucleotides align to TRBD1. The receptor was derived from a human donor with active COVID-19. The CDR3 here is CASSLPTGGNYGYTF. As DNA, the CDR3 is TGTGCCAGCAGCCTGCCGACAGGGGGAAACTATGGCTACACCTTC.